This T cell receptor (beta chain) was recovered during a study of blood T cell repertoires in COVID-19. This clone was detected only once. This CDR3 comprises 14 residues. Trimming took 4 bases from V and 8 from J; bases not matched to a gene: 10. Per the germline V gene, CDR1 is LGHDT and CDR2 is YNNKEL (reference sequence). As handled by the study authors: Using reference gene primer amplification, nucleated cell counts were estimated. Sequencing used immunoSEQ multiplex PCR; TCRdb keeps in-frame clones, though not all of them. D and trimming come from the DNA, and the V and J calls and clone size come from that table. The data contain over 120,000 clones, 76% of them seen just once; the ten biggest clones take up approximately 4.5%.

The rearrangement uses TRBV3-1 (or the pseudogene TRBV3-2) and TRBJ1-1, with TRBD1 matching 7 bases. The sample was peripheral blood. The TCR originated in an elderly woman with active or convalescent COVID-19. CDR3 sequence reads: CASSLLQGRTEAFF. The CDR3 DNA sequence: TGTGCCAGCAGCCTGCTACAGGGGCGTACCGAAGCTTTCTTT.